Presented here are 20 T cell receptor beta chains from one specimen sequenced in a study of blood T cells in healthy people across ages. Using a J-beta primer mix together with a sample-barcoded 5' primer, a second PCR was run for about 6 to 11 cycles. TCRdb itself ran the 5' RACE reads through MiXCR, one entry per CDR3 protein. The sample consists of some 690,000 distinct CDR3 sequences, about 20% of them appearing once. The specimen sequenced was blood. The receptors were sampled from a man in his 70s in good health.

This clonotype was observed a handful of times. This chain connects TRBV4-3 to TRBJ2-6; 7 nucleotides line up with TRBD2. V was clipped by 0 bases and J by 2 bases; unmatched bases: 19. This CDR3 has 22 amino acids. Germline V gene data show CDR1 as LGHNA and CDR2 as YSLEER. CDR3 protein: CASSQDPASGNIGRTGANVLTF. CDR3 coding DNA: TGCGCCAGCAGCCAAGATCCGGCTAGCGGCAATATAGGGAGGACTGGGGCCAACGTCCTGACTTTC.

This CDR3 is CASERTGTDTQYF. CDR3 bases: TGTGCCAGCGAGAGGACAGGCACAGATACGCAGTATTTT. The rearrangement links TRBV19 to TRBJ2-3, with a possible D match to TRBD1 (6 bases). Germline lookup yields CDR1 LNHDA and CDR2 SQIVND (reference sequence). The CDR3 consists of 13 residues. V was shortened by 9 bases and J by 1 base, with 11 bases between the two germline ends.

Many counts were recorded for this clonotype. The chain joins TRBV7-6 to TRBJ2-5, with no clear D. Per the germline V gene, CDR1 is SGHVS and CDR2 is FNYEAQ. Trimming took off 5 bases at V and 0 bases at J, with 1 base between the two ends. CDR3 size: 11 residues. CDR3 amino acids: CASSNQETQYF. CDR3 coding DNA: TGTGCCAGCAGCAACCAAGAGACCCAGTACTTC.

The chain is built from TRBV12-3 or TRBV12-4 and TRBJ1-2; D gene unclear. V was shortened by 8 bases and J by 4 bases, with 17 bases between the two germline ends. This CDR3 is 14 amino acids long. The CDR3 sequence: CASGLEGNSYGYTF. In DNA, the CDR3 is TGTGCCAGCGGCTTAGAGGGAAACAGCTATGGCTACACCTTC.

The chain joins TRBV7-8 to TRBJ2-3; D is ambiguous. CDR3 length: 16 residues. Germline V gene sequence: CDR1 SGHVS, CDR2 FQNEAQ. Trimming removed 2 bases at V and 2 bases at J, with 14 bases between. The CDR3 is CASSLSLQPSTDTQYF. Written as DNA, the CDR3 is TGTGCCAGCAGCTTAAGTTTGCAGCCATCCACAGATACGCAGTATTTT.

V usage is TRBV10-3 and J usage is TRBJ1-1; D may be TRBD1 (6 bases). The V and J ends lost 4 bases and 1 base respectively, with 13 bases between them. CDR3 length equals 15 residues. Germline lookup yields CDR1 ENHRY and CDR2 SYGVKD. CDR3 in DNA: TGTGCCATCAGTGCCAAGGGGGTGGAGAACACTGAAGCTTTCTTT. This codes for CAISAKGVENTEAFF.

This clonotype was recorded a few times. The chain is built from TRBV5-1 and TRBJ1-1; a weak D match, TRBD1 (5 bases). Trimming shortened V by 4 bases and J by 4 bases, and 11 bases separated the two germline ends. CDR1 SGHRS and CDR2 YFSETQ come from the germline V gene. This CDR3 contains 13 residues. CDR3 bases: TGCGCCAGCAGCCTGAACGGGGGCACTGAAGCTTTCTTT. This translates into CASSLNGGTEAFF.

The chain has TRBV11-1 and TRBJ2-1; D perhaps matches TRBD2 (5 bases). The germline V gene has CDR1 SGHAT and CDR2 FQDESV (reference sequence). The CDR3 runs to 14 residues. V was clipped by 6 bases and J by 5 bases, with 14 bases between them. The CDR3 nucleotides are TGTGCCAGCAGGCAATATGTTAGCGACAATGAGCAGTTCTTC. It encodes CASRQYVSDNEQFF.

The chain carries TRBV29-1 and TRBJ2-3; D is possibly TRBD1 (5 bases). V was clipped by 3 bases and J by 1 base, with 8 bases between them. CDR3 length equals 13 residues. Looked up from germline, CDR1 is SQVTM and CDR2 is ANQGSEA. The CDR3 DNA reads TGCAGCGTTGACAGGACACGCACAGATACGCAGTATTTT. Protein product: CSVDRTRTDTQYF.

The V and J genes are TRBV7-2 and TRBJ2-5, with D possibly being TRBD2 (5 bases). The last part of the DNA fits TRBJ2-7 better; the J call may be wrong. CDR1 and CDR2 (germline): SGHTA, FQGNSA. This CDR3 is built from 15 residues. The CDR3 is CAKSPPRAGYYEQYV. For the CDR3, the DNA is TGTGCAAAAAGTCCCCCGAGGGCGGGCTACTACGAGCAGTACGTC.

A few counts support this clonotype. The V and J genes are TRBV20-1 and TRBJ1-5; no definite D call. V lost 0 bases and J 4 bases, leaving 13 bases between the germline ends. Germline V gives CDR1 DFQATT, CDR2 SNEGSKA (reference sequence). The length of the CDR3 is 15 residues. The CDR3 DNA reads TGCAGTGCTAGAGATCGAACGGGAGGAAATCAGCCCCAGCATTTT. This gives the protein CSARDRTGGNQPQHF.

CDR3 in DNA: TGCGCCAGCAGCGCGTCAGGTTCTCAAGAGACCCAGTACTTC. This sequence encodes CASSASGSQETQYF. V gene TRBV5-1 combines with J gene TRBJ2-1; D ambiguous. Near its end, the DNA agrees better with TRBJ2-5, so the J call may be wrong. The CDR3 is 14 amino acids. The germline gives CDR1 SGHRS, CDR2 YFSETQ.

This clonotype was detected only a few times. J is TRBJ2-1 and V is TRBV5-1, with D tentatively TRBD1 (5 bases). This CDR3 spans 16 amino acids. Between the trimmed V and J ends, which lost 0 bases and 0 bases, there was a span of 10 bases. The germline V gene has CDR1 SGHRS and CDR2 YFSETQ. For the CDR3, the DNA is TGCGCCAGCAGCTTGGGGGGCGACATCTCCTACAATGAGCAGTTCTTC. Its translation: CASSLGGDISYNEQFF. The entire variable domain, with the rest obtained from reference TRBV5-1 and TRBJ2-1, is as follows: KAGVTQTPRYLIKTRGQQVTLSCSPISGHRSVSWYQQTPGQGLQFLFEYFSETQRNKGNFPGRFSGRQFSNSRSEMNVSTLELGDSALYLCASSLGGDISYNEQFFGPGTRLTVL.

The V and J genes are TRBV5-1 and TRBJ2-1; 9 bases align to TRBD2. The CDR3 extends over 15 amino acids. Germline assignment: CDR1 SGHRS and CDR2 YFSETQ. The V and J ends lost 3 bases and 7 bases, in that order; junction bases with no gene match: 8. The CDR3 DNA follows: TGCGCCAGCAGCTCCAGCGGGGGGAATTCTAATGAGCAGTTCTTC. Protein sequence: CASSSSGGNSNEQFF.

The chain joins TRBV7-3 to TRBJ1-1, with D perhaps TRBD1 (5 bases). Germline lookup yields CDR1 SGHTA and CDR2 FQGTGA. The CDR3 loop spans 17 amino acids. V was pared by 1 base and J by 3 bases, with 18 bases between. The CDR3 region is CASSLMWSARGDTEAFF. For the CDR3, the DNA is TGTGCCAGCAGCTTAATGTGGTCGGCTCGGGGGGACACTGAAGCTTTCTTT. Using reference TRBV7-3 and TRBJ1-1 for the parts outside the CDR3, the full variable domain is GAGVSQTPSNKVTEKGKYVELRCDPISGHTALYWYRQSLGQGPEFLIYFQGTGAADDSGLPNDRFFAVRPEGSVSTLKIQRTERGDSAVYLCASSLMWSARGDTEAFFGQGTRLTVV.

V and J are TRBV7-3 and TRBJ2-3, with TRBD2 matching over 11 bases. Trimming removed 4 bases from V and 1 base from J; junction bases left unmatched: 7. Germline loops: CDR1 SGHTA, CDR2 FQGTGA. The CDR3 is 17 residues long. In nucleotides, the CDR3 is TGTGCCAGCAGCTCCAAACTAGCGGGAGATGGCACAGATACGCAGTATTTT. It encodes CASSSKLAGDGTDTQYF. The full variable domain, completed using reference TRBV7-3 and TRBJ2-3, is GAGVSQTPSNKVTEKGKYVELRCDPISGHTALYWYRQSLGQGPEFLIYFQGTGAADDSGLPNDRFFAVRPEGSVSTLKIQRTERGDSAVYLCASSSKLAGDGTDTQYFGPGTRLTVL.

CDR3: CSAWDSTDTQYF. CDR3 DNA: TGCAGTGCCTGGGACAGCACAGATACGCAGTATTTT. The chain employs TRBV20-1 and TRBJ2-3; D might be TRBD1 or TRBD2, each matching 5 bases. The germline V gene encodes CDR1 DFQATT and CDR2 SNEGSKA (reference sequence). The V end was cut by 6 bases, the J end by 0 bases, with 7 bases between. The CDR3 covers 12 residues.

The rearrangement joins TRBV9 to TRBJ2-3, with unresolved D. CDR3 length: 16 residues. V was trimmed by 0 bases and J by 6 bases, leaving 17 bases between them. Germline V gene sequence: CDR1 SGDLS, CDR2 YYNGEE. CDR3 residues: CASSVGVGPSVDTQYF. As DNA, the CDR3 is TGTGCCAGCAGCGTAGGGGTGGGCCCCTCCGTTGATACGCAGTATTTT. The full variable domain, with the rest looked up from reference TRBV9 and TRBJ2-3, is DSGVTQTPKHLITATGQRVTLRCSPRSGDLSVYWYQQSLDQGLQFLIQYYNGEERAKGNILERFSAQQFPDLHSELNLSSLELGDSALYFCASSVGVGPSVDTQYFGPGTRLTVL.

The chain links TRBV30 to TRBJ2-3, with 7 bases matching TRBD2. The germline gives CDR1 GTSNPN, CDR2 SVGIG (reference sequence). The CDR3 length is 15 residues. The CDR3 reads CASDDLAGSTDTQYF. Here the CDR3 DNA reads TGTGCGTCGGATGATTTAGCGGGTAGCACAGATACGCAGTATTTT.

The chain employs TRBV7-8 and TRBJ2-1; D possibly matches TRBD1 or TRBD2 (5 bases each). Trimming cost V 4 bases and J 5 bases, with 12 bases left between them. CDR1 and CDR2 from the germline V gene are SGHVS and FQNEAQ. The CDR3 runs 14 residues. CDR3 coding DNA: TGTGCCAGCAGCTACAGCCGGGGCCACAATGAGCAGTTCTTC. Translated, it gives CASSYSRGHNEQFF.